This TCR beta chain was captured by sequencing in a study of siplizumab effects on memory and regulatory T cells. General observations from the study: Mappable CD4+ clones that were alloreactive averaged roughly 69% Treg-derived with siplizumab versus approximately 30% in controls. Naive T cells appeared more diverse than memory cells and seemed to be major alloresponse contributors.

CDR3 size: 13 residues. The V gene's germline CDR1 is LNHDA and CDR2 SQIVND (reference sequence). Trimming pared 5 bases from V and 4 bases from J, leaving 9 bases between. TCRdb's table, derived via immunoSEQ multiplex PCR, lists solely in-frame clones and lacks some. The table records tens of thousands of clones, around 96% of them present only once. A note on this clone: Its specificity is unknown.

The V call is TRBV19, the J call TRBJ2-1, with D uncertain. The sequence derives from a human donor in good health. The sample was naive CD8+ T cells sorted from blood. The CDR3 DNA follows: TGTGCCAGTAGTCTGGCTGATTACAATGAGCAGTTCTTC. Protein sequence: CASSLADYNEQFF.